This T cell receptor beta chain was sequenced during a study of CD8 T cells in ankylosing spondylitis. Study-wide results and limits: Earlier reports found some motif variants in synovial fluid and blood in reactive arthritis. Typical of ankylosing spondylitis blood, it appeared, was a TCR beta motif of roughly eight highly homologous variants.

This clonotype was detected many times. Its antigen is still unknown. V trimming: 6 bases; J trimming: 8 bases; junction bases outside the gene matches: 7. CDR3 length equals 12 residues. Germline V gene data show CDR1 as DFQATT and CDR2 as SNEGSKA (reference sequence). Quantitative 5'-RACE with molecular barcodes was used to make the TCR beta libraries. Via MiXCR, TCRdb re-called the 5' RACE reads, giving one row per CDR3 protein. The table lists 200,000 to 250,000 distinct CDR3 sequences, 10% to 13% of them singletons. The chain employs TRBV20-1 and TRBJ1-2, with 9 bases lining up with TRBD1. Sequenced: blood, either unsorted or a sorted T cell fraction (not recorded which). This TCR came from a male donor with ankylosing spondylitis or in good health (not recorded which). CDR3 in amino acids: CSANRGLGGYTF. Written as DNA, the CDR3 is TGCAGTGCCAACAGGGGGCTTGGGGGCTACACCTTC.